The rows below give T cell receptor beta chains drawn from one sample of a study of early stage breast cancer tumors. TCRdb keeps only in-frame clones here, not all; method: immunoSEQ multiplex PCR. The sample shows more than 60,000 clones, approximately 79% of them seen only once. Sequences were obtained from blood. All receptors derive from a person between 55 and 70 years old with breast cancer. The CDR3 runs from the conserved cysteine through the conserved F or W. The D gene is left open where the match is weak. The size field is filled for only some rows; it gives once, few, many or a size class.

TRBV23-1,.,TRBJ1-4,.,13,TGCGCCAGCCCCGGACGGTCTAATGAAAAACTGTTTTTT,CASPGRSNEKLFF
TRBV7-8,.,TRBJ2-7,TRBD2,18,TGTGCCAGCAGCTTTGGGGGGGTAGCGGGGGTACTCTCCTACGAGCAGTACTTC,CASSFGGVAGVLSYEQYF
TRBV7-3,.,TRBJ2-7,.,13,TGTGCCAGCAGCTCATCTAGCTTTGGGGAGCAGTACTTC,CASSSSSFGEQYF
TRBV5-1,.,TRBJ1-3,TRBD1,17,TGCGCCAGCAGCACATGGACAGGGGACTCCTCTGGAAACACCATATATTTT,CASSTWTGDSSGNTIYF
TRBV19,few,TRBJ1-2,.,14,TGTGCCAGTAGTGAACAACAGAGCTTCTATGGCTACACCTTC,CASSEQQSFYGYTF
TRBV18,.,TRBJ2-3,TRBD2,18,TGTGCCAGCTCACCATCGAGGGGGCTAGCGGGGGGAACAGATACGCAGTATTTT,CASSPSRGLAGGTDTQYF
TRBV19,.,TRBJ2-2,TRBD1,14,TGTGCCAGTAAGAGGGGGCCGTACACCGGGGAGCTGTTTTTT,CASKRGPYTGELFF
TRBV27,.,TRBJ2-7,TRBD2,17,TGTGCCAGCAGTTCCTACAGCCTAGCGGGAGGGTCCTACGAGCAGTACTTC,CASSSYSLAGGSYEQYF
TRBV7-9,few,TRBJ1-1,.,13,TGTGCCAGCAGCTTAGCAGCGGCCACTGAAGCTTTCTTT,CASSLAAATEAFF
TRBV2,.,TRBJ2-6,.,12,TGTGCCAGCATTCCTGGGGCCAACGTCCTGACTTTC,CASIPGANVLTF
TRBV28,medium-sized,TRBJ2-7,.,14,TGTGCCAGCAGGCCGCCGGGACCCTACTTCGAGCAGTACTTC,CASRPPGPYFEQYF
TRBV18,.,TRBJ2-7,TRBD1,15,TGTGCCAGCTCACCGGGACAGGGGGCAACCTACGAGCAGTACTTC,CASSPGQGATYEQYF
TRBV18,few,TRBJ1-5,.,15,TGTGCCAGCTCACAGGGCTTTGGCAGCAATCAGCCCCAGCATTTT,CASSQGFGSNQPQHF
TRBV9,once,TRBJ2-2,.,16,TGTGCCAGCAGCGTAGTTTCCAGGGGGGTGACCGGGGAGCTGTTTTTT,CASSVVSRGVTGELFF
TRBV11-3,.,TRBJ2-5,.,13,TGTGCCAGCAGCTTTAGGTTGGGAGAGACCCAGTACTTC,CASSFRLGETQYF
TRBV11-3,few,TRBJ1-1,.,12,TGTGCCAGCAGCTCCCGGGACACTGAAGCTTTCTTT,CASSSRDTEAFF
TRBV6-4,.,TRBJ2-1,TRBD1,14,TGTGCCAGCAGTGCAGGGGGAGCAAACAATGAGCAGTTCTTC,CASSAGGANNEQFF
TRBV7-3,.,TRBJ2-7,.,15,TGTGCCAGCAGCCCCAGTTCCCGGACAACCAGCGAGCAGTACTTC,CASSPSSRTTSEQYF
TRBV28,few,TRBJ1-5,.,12,TGTGCCAGCAGTTTATACAATCAGCCCCAGCATTTT,CASSLYNQPQHF
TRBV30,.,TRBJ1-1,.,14,TGTGCCTGGGGTCCGGACGGAACGAACACTGAAGCTTTCTTT,CAWGPDGTNTEAFF
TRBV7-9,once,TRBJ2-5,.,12,TGTGCCAGCAGCCAAGAACAAGAGACCCAGTACTTC,CASSQEQETQYF
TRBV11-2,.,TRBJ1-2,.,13,TGTGCCAGCAGCTTCCGCCGGGGGGGGCTCGGCACCTTC,CASSFRRGGLGTF
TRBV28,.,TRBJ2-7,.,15,TGTGCCAGCAGCCCCTCTAGAGGGAGTATCGACGAGCAGTACTTC,CASSPSRGSIDEQYF
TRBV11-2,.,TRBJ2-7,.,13,TGTGCCAGCAGCTTGGGACAAAGCTACGAGCAGTACTTC,CASSLGQSYEQYF
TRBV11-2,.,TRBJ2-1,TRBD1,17,TGTGCCAGCAGCTTAAGGGCAGGGGGCCGTCGTTACAATGAGCAGTTCTTC,CASSLRAGGRRYNEQFF
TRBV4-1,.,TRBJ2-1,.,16,TGCGCCAGCAGCCAAGAACTCGGAGGGCGGTACAATGAGCAGTTCTTC,CASSQELGGRYNEQFF
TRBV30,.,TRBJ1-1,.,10,TGTGCCTGGGGGGAAGGCGAAGCTTTCTTT,CAWGEGEAFF
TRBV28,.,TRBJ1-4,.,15,TGTGCCAGCAGCTCTACTACAGGGTATAATGAAAAACTGTTTTTT,CASSSTTGYNEKLFF
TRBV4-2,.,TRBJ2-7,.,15,TGTGCCAGCAGCCAAGCGGCCGGGAGTGGGTACGAGCAGTACTTC,CASSQAAGSGYEQYF
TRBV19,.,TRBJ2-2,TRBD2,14,TGTGCCAGTAGTCGAGGGAGGGACACCGGGGAGCTGTTTTTT,CASSRGRDTGELFF
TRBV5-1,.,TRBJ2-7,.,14,TGCGCCAGCAGCCTACAGGTAGGAGGTGGGGAGCAGTACTTC,CASSLQVGGGEQYF
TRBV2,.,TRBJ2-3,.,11,TGTGCCAGCAGCTCATTCCAAACGCAGTATTTT,CASSSFQTQYF
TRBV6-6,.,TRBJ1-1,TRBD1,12,TGTGCCAGCACCCAGGGGGCGGGTGAAGCTTTCTTT,CASTQGAGEAFF
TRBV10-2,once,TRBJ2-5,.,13,TGCGCCAGCAGTTTGGCGATCCAAGAGACCCAGTACTTC,CASSLAIQETQYF
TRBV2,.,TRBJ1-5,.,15,TGTGCCAGCAGTGAAGATCAGACAGGAGGACAGCCCCAGCATTTT,CASSEDQTGGQPQHF